Detailed here is one T cell receptor (beta chain). The sample is drawn from a study of shared T cell receptors in the human thymus. V was clipped by 2 bases and J by 10 bases; unmatched bases: 12. This CDR3 has 16 amino acids. The germline V gene encodes CDR1 MGHRA and CDR2 YSYEKL. TCRdb keeps only in-frame clones here, not all; method: immunoSEQ multiplex PCR. The table shows about 730,000 clones, with approximately 83% occurring only once. The data also belong to a second study, concerning human thymus T cells. As that study records: Thymus specimens were resections from corrective heart surgery. Highly overlapping thymic repertoires in unrelated individuals were reported by related research.

The sequence was collected from a girl less than two years old with a congenital heart defect. This sequence joins TRBV4-1 and TRBJ2-1; 9 positions agree with TRBD2. The sequencing sample was made of thymocytes. The CDR3 spells CASSQIRRGGTWEQFF. CDR3 DNA: TGCGCCAGCAGCCAAATTAGGCGGGGGGGGACCTGGGAGCAGTTCTTC.